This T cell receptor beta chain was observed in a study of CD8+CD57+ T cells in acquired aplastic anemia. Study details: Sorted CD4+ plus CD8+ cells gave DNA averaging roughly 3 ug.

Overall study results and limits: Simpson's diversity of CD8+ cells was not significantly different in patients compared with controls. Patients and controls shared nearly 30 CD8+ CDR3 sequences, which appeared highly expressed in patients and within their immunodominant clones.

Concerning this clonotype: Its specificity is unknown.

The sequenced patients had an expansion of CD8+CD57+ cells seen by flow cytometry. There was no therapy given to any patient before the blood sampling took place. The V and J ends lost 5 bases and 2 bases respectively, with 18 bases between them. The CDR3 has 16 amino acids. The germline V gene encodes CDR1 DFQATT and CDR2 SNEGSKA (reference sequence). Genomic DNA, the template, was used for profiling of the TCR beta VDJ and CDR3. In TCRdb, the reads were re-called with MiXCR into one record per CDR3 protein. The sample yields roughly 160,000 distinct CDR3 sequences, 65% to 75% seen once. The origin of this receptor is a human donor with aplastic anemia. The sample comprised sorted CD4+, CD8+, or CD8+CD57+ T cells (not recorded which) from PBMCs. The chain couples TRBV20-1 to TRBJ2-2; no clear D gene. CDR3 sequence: CSAQPEVRPNTGELFF. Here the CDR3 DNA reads TGCAGTGCTCAGCCCGAGGTGAGGCCCAACACCGGGGAGCTGTTTTTT.